These 30 T cell receptor beta chains were sequenced from one sample in a study of tumor-infiltrating lymphocytes in localized non-small cell lung cancer. Libraries were prepared by immunoSEQ multiplex PCR; TCRdb keeps only in-frame clonotypes and omits some of them. This table has fewer than 20,000 clones, about 65% appearing once. Sequenced input: lung tumor tissue. The receptors shown here come from a human donor with non-small cell lung cancer.

J is TRBJ1-5 and V is TRBV7-8; D possibly corresponds to TRBD1 (5 bases). The CDR3 has 15 amino acids. CDR1 and CDR2 from the germline V gene are SGHVS and FQNEAQ. V was shortened by 6 bases and J by 4 bases, with 16 bases between the two germline ends. The CDR3 DNA follows: TGTGCCAGCAGATCAAGCGAGGGGTTTAATCAGCCCCAGCATTTT. As protein: CASRSSEGFNQPQHF.

The V and J genes are TRBV5-1 and TRBJ2-1, with 9 bases lining up with TRBD1. From germline, CDR1 is SGHRS and CDR2 YFSETQ. The CDR3 runs 15 residues. The ends lost 4 bases at V and 5 bases at J; junction bases unmatched: 7. DNA for the CDR3: TGCGCCAGCAGCGAGAGACAGGGGGGAAACAATGAGCAGTTCTTC. This encodes CASSERQGGNNEQFF.

The J gene is TRBJ1-5, the V gene TRBV18; 8 bases line up with TRBD1. Trimming removed 6 bases from V and 4 bases from J; junction bases left unmatched: 5. The CDR3 spans 14 residues. Germline V gives CDR1 KGHSH, CDR2 LQKENI. The DNA of the CDR3 is TGTGCCAGCTCCCCAGGGGGCACGAATCAGCCCCAGCATTTT. Its protein product is CASSPGGTNQPQHF. Combining the CDR3 with reference TRBV18 and TRBJ1-5 gives the whole variable domain NAGVMQNPRHLVRRRGQEARLRCSPMKGHSHVYWYRQLPEEGLKFMVYLQKENIIDESGMPKERFSAEFPKEGPSILRIQQVVRGDSAAYFCASSPGGTNQPQHFGDGTRLSIL.

The chain combines TRBV9 with TRBJ1-4; 7 bases match TRBD1. The CDR3 length is 14 residues. V lost 4 bases and J lost 3; bases outside the gene matches: 3. CDR1 is SGDLS, CDR2 YYNGEE, per germline. CDR3 in DNA: TGTGCCAGCAGCCCCGGACAGGCTAATGAAAAACTGTTTTTT. Amino acids: CASSPGQANEKLFF.

The rearrangement joins TRBV6-1 to TRBJ2-7, with 10 bases that match TRBD2. Germline V gives CDR1 MNHNS, CDR2 SASEGT. The V and J ends lost 0 bases and 2 bases, in that order; junction bases with no gene match: 7. The length of the CDR3 is 17 residues. The CDR3 nucleotides read TGTGCCAGCAGTGAAGCGGCTCGGCTAGCGGGAGCCTACGAGCAGTACTTC. It specifies CASSEAARLAGAYEQYF.

This clone was found once. The gene calls are TRBV19 and TRBJ1-3; 7 bases align to TRBD1. Germline assignment: CDR1 LNHDA and CDR2 SQIVND (reference sequence). The CDR3 extends over 16 amino acids. The junction had 11 bases not matched to a gene; V was cut back by 7 bases and J by 2 bases. CDR3 sequence (DNA): TGTGCCAGTACGAGGCTGGGCAGGGGGACTGGAAACACCATATATTTT. Its translation: CASTRLGRGTGNTIYF.

The CDR3 loop reads CASSSGLAGGPSGYEQYF. The CDR3 nucleotides read TGCGCCAGCAGCTCCGGACTAGCGGGAGGGCCCTCAGGCTACGAGCAGTACTTC. The rearrangement links TRBV5-1 to TRBJ2-7; 15 bases match TRBD2. The junction had 10 bases not matched to a gene; V was cut back by 3 bases and J by 3 bases. CDR3 length: 18 amino acids. Germline V CDR1 and CDR2: SGHRS, YFSETQ.

J is TRBJ1-2 and V is TRBV27; 8 nucleotides align to TRBD1. The germline gives CDR1 MNHEY, CDR2 SMNVEV (reference sequence). The CDR3 length is 14 residues. V lost 3 bases and J lost 7; bases outside the gene matches: 7. Here the CDR3 reads CASSFRGPWAGYTF. The CDR3 region has the DNA TGTGCCAGCAGTTTCAGGGGGCCCTGGGCTGGCTACACCTTC.

Of note for this clone: Other nucleotide sequences from this sample produce the same CDR3. The chain joins TRBV7-8 to TRBJ1-5, with no clear D. The germline V gene encodes CDR1 SGHVS and CDR2 FQNEAQ. With 0 bases removed from V and 0 bases from J, the gap between germline ends came to 9 bases. The CDR3 has 16 residues. CDR3 in DNA: TGTGCCAGCAGCTTAGCGCCAGGAGATAGCAATCAGCCCCAGCATTTT. Residues: CASSLAPGDSNQPQHF.

The rearrangement joins TRBV15 to TRBJ1-2; D gene uncertain. The V and J ends lost 5 bases and 0 bases respectively, with 13 bases between them. The CDR3 is made up of 15 amino acids. Germline V CDR1 and CDR2: LNHNV, YYDKDF (reference sequence). CDR3 protein: CATSPAGSPNYGYTF. For the CDR3, the DNA is TGTGCCACCAGCCCTGCGGGCTCCCCTAACTATGGCTACACCTTC.

J is TRBJ1-2 and V is TRBV16; D possibly corresponds to TRBD1 (5 bases). The V end was cut by 2 bases, the J end by 4 bases, with 11 bases between. Germline-derived CDR1 and CDR2 are KGHSY and FQNENV. The CDR3 runs to 14 residues. CDR3 residues: CASSQTPGSYGYTF. In nucleotides, the CDR3 is TGTGCCAGCAGCCAAACCCCAGGGTCCTATGGCTACACCTTC.

This rearrangement joins TRBV6-5 to TRBJ1-1; D not resolved. V was trimmed by 5 bases and J by 5 bases, leaving 15 bases between them. The germline gives CDR1 MNHEY, CDR2 SVGAGI. This CDR3 is built from 14 residues. DNA for the CDR3: TGTGCCAGCAGTCGGAGGGTCTTGGGGACTGAAGCTTTCTTT. It translates to CASSRRVLGTEAFF.

The chain carries TRBV19 and TRBJ1-4; the D gene is possibly TRBD1 (5 bases). The ends were cut back, 3 bases at V and 8 bases at J, with 7 bases in the middle. Germline CDR1 LNHDA, CDR2 SQIVND (reference sequence). The CDR3 has 12 residues. CDR3 sequence: CASSIRQEKLFF. The DNA of the CDR3 is TGTGCCAGTAGTATCCGACAGGAAAAACTGTTTTTT.

The chain uses TRBV30 and TRBJ1-3, with D uncertain. The CDR3 totals 14 residues. V lost 0 bases, J lost 9 bases, and 15 bases lay in between. Germline lookup yields CDR1 GTSNPN and CDR2 SVGIG (reference sequence). This chain's CDR3 is CAWSVKAPRLTIYF. CDR3 coding DNA: TGTGCCTGGAGTGTCAAGGCCCCGCGGCTCACCATATATTTT.

CDR3 in DNA: TGTGCCAGCAGCCCTCCGCAGGGTGTGAACACTGAAGCTTTCTTT. Its translation: CASSPPQGVNTEAFF. V and J are TRBV28 and TRBJ1-1, with a possible D match to TRBD1 (5 bases). Trimming took 6 bases from V and 0 from J, leaving 14 bases between them. This CDR3 is built from 15 residues. Germline lookup yields CDR1 MDHEN and CDR2 SYDVKM.

Turning to this clone: At one boundary the junction diverges from the germline segment, which might be a read error. This chain uses TRBV27 with TRBJ1-1; the D gene is possibly TRBD1 (5 bases). There are 14 residues in the CDR3. Germline V CDR1 and CDR2: MNHEY, SMNVEV (reference sequence). CDR3 in amino acids: CTSSLFGQGTEAFF. CDR3 DNA sequence: TGTACCAGCAGTTTATTTGGGCAGGGCACTGAAGCTTTCTTT.

The chain links TRBV19 to TRBJ1-2; possible D gene TRBD1, 5 bases. The V gene's germline CDR1 is LNHDA and CDR2 SQIVND (reference sequence). The CDR3 has 15 amino acids. Trimming left V 2 bases short and J 4 bases short, with 14 bases between. The CDR3 loop is CASSIIDSASYGYTF. Here the CDR3 DNA reads TGTGCCAGTAGTATAATCGACAGTGCTTCCTATGGCTACACCTTC.

This chain connects TRBV19 to TRBJ1-6, with a weak D call TRBD1 (5 bases). The CDR3 is 15 amino acids. Trimming removed 5 bases at V and 3 bases at J, with 11 bases between. Per germline, CDR1 LNHDA and CDR2 SQIVND (reference sequence). CDR3 region: CASSAQGFYNSPLHF. In DNA, the CDR3 is TGTGCCAGTAGTGCCCAGGGCTTCTATAATTCACCCCTCCACTTT. Drawing the rest from reference TRBV19 and TRBJ1-6, the complete variable domain is DGGITQSPKYLFRKEGQNVTLSCEQNLNHDAMYWYRQDPGQGLRLIYYSQIVNDFQKGDIAEGYSVSREKKESFPLTVTSAQKNPTAFYLCASSAQGFYNSPLHFGNGTRLTVT.

The J gene is TRBJ2-7, the V gene TRBV9; TRBD2 is a possible D gene (5 bases). The length of the CDR3 is 15 residues. Trimming shortened V by 7 bases and J by 4 bases, and 21 bases separated the two germline ends. Germline V gene data show CDR1 as SGDLS and CDR2 as YYNGEE. The CDR3 DNA reads as TGTGCCAGCCGATCTGGAGGTGGGAGCGGATACGAGCAGTACTTC. This gives the protein CASRSGGGSGYEQYF.

This sequence joins TRBV2 and TRBJ1-4, with a possible D match to TRBD1 (6 bases). V shed 4 bases and J shed 5 bases, with 11 bases lying between them. Germline assignment: CDR1 SNHLY and CDR2 FYNNEI. The CDR3 has 14 amino acids. The CDR3 DNA is TGTGCCAGCAGTGCGGGACACAGGAATGAAAAACTGTTTTTT. This codes for CASSAGHRNEKLFF.

This sequence joins TRBV2 and TRBJ2-3; TRBD2 matches 9 bases. Germline trimming cut 3 bases from V and 4 bases from J; bases unmatched to any gene: 2. The germline V gene encodes CDR1 SNHLY and CDR2 FYNNEI. CDR3 length: 14 amino acids. The CDR3 nucleotides are TGTGCCAGCAGTGAGGGACTAGCATCAGATACGCAGTATTTT. It encodes CASSEGLASDTQYF.

V usage is TRBV7-2 and J usage is TRBJ2-5; TRBD2 matches at 7 bases. V shed 3 bases and J 5 bases; nucleotides not matched to a gene: 6. The CDR3 covers 14 residues. Germline loops: CDR1 SGHTA, CDR2 FQGNSA. Here the CDR3 DNA reads TGTGCCAGCAGCTTTGCGGGAGTTCCGGAGACCCAGTACTTC. It yields the protein CASSFAGVPETQYF. The whole variable domain, filled in from reference TRBV7-2 and TRBJ2-5, reads GAGVSQSPSNKVTEKGKDVELRCDPISGHTALYWYRQSLGQGLEFLIYFQGNSAPDKSGLPSDRFSAERTGGSVSTLTIQRTQQEDSAVYLCASSFAGVPETQYFGPGTRLLVL.

The rearrangement links TRBV28 to TRBJ2-7; 11 bases are shared with TRBD1. Germline V gives CDR1 MDHEN, CDR2 SYDVKM. V trimming: 10 bases; J trimming: 3 bases; junction bases outside the gene matches: 5. The CDR3 is 13 residues long. The CDR3 nucleotides read TGTGCCACCGCCGGGACAGGGGGCTACGAGCAGTACTTC. Translated: CATAGTGGYEQYF.

This chain joins TRBV28 and TRBJ2-2; 16 bases align to TRBD2. The V gene end was trimmed by 6 bases and the J gene end by 1 base; junction bases not matched to a gene: 5. Per germline, CDR1 MDHEN and CDR2 SYDVKM. This CDR3 has 18 residues. CDR3 coding DNA: TGTGCCAGCAGAGGGACTAGCGGGAGGGCCAGGAACACCGGGGAGCTGTTTTTT. This codes for CASRGTSGRARNTGELFF. The full variable domain, with the rest looked up from reference TRBV28 and TRBJ2-2, is DVKVTQSSRYLVKRTGEKVFLECVQDMDHENMFWYRQDPGLGLRLIYFSYDVKMKEKGDIPEGYSVSREKKERFSLILESASTNQTSMYLCASRGTSGRARNTGELFFGEGSRLTVL.

The V gene is TRBV7-2, the J gene TRBJ2-7, with a possible D match to TRBD2 (5 bases). This CDR3 comprises 15 residues. Germline lookup yields CDR1 SGHTA and CDR2 FQGNSA. With 4 bases removed from V and 0 bases from J, the gap between germline ends came to 13 bases. The CDR3: CASSSRTGSSYEQYF. CDR3 bases: TGTGCCAGCAGCTCGAGGACGGGAAGCTCCTACGAGCAGTACTTC.

This clone came up once. CDR3: CASTLPSPRTLSYNSPLHF. The CDR3 coding sequence is TGTGCCAGTACCCTACCCTCACCCCGTACCCTCTCCTATAATTCACCCCTCCACTTT. The V and J genes are TRBV27 and TRBJ1-6, with D unclear. Trimming pared 9 bases from V and 0 bases from J, leaving 24 bases between. Looked up from germline, CDR1 is MNHEY and CDR2 is SMNVEV (reference sequence). CDR3 length equals 19 residues.

The chain links TRBV5-4 to TRBJ2-7; 9 bases match TRBD1. The CDR3 runs 15 residues. Germline CDR1 SGHNT, CDR2 YYREEE (reference sequence). V gave up 4 bases and J gave up 5 bases; unmatched junction bases: 10. CDR3 in DNA: TGTGCCAGCAGCACGTCGGGGACAGGGCTCAACGAGCAGTACTTC. It yields the protein CASSTSGTGLNEQYF.

Comments on this clone: Its ends do not fully match the called genes, so a read error is possible. The CDR3 DNA reads as TGTGCCAGCAGTTTAACTACGGCGGGGGGTGGGTCTTTC. Its translation is CASSLTTAGGGSF. The chain is built from TRBV28 and TRBJ1-2; tentative D call: TRBD1 (5 bases). Germline V gives CDR1 MDHEN, CDR2 SYDVKM. CDR3 length equals 13 residues.

This clone was seen a handful of times. The chain has TRBV5-5 and TRBJ1-3, with D maybe TRBD1 (5 bases). Trimming removed 4 bases at V and 0 bases at J, with 11 bases between. Germline V gives CDR1 SGHKS, CDR2 YYEKEE (reference sequence). The CDR3 loop spans 15 amino acids. Here the CDR3 DNA reads TGTGCCAGCAGCGTTGCAGGGTCCTCTGGAAACACCATATATTTT. Translation: CASSVAGSSGNTIYF.

V and J are TRBV5-1 and TRBJ2-2, with 11 positions matching TRBD2. V was clipped by 4 bases and J by 0 bases; unmatched bases: 5. Germline assignment: CDR1 SGHRS and CDR2 YFSETQ. This CDR3 is 17 amino acids long. In DNA form, the CDR3 reads TGCGCCAGCAGCGGGCTAGCGGGGGGCCCGAACACCGGGGAGCTGTTTTTT. It codes for CASSGLAGGPNTGELFF.